This T cell receptor beta chain was retrieved from a study of blood T cell repertoires in COVID-19. Across the whole study: Samples taken during acute and convalescent COVID-19 were collected in the United States, Italy and Spain. T cells, B-cell-depleted T cells, or PBMCs provided the cDNA or gDNA that served as material.

Trimming stripped 2 bases from V and 6 bases from J, with 14 bases between. Germline V gene data show CDR1 as MGHDK and CDR2 as SYGVNS. CDR3 length: 14 amino acids. Authors' methods: Reference gene primer amplification yielded estimated nucleated cell counts. Libraries were prepared by immunoSEQ multiplex PCR; TCRdb keeps only in-frame clonotypes and omits some of them. V, J and clone size were drawn from that table, and D and trimming were deduced from the DNA. Of some 80,000 clones listed, around 83% are singletons. This clone was found a few times. This clonotype originated in a woman aged 50 to 60 with acute or convalescent COVID-19. The chain recombines TRBV25-1 with TRBJ2-7; possible D gene TRBD1, 6 bases. Sequencing was performed on peripheral blood. Here the CDR3 reads CASSETPPGAEQYF. The CDR3 DNA reads as TGTGCCAGCAGTGAAACACCCCCAGGGGCCGAGCAGTACTTC.